A selection of T cell receptor beta chains follows, all from one sample in a study of OX40 agonist ivuxolimab in advanced cancers. Assay: immunoSEQ multiplex PCR; the TCRdb copy retains only in-frame clones and omits some. The sample lists about 79,000 clones; around 90% were seen once. The input for sequencing was CD4+ or CD8+ T cells sorted from blood, taken in a trial of the OX40 agonist ivuxolimab. The receptors here all came from an adult with an advanced solid tumor such as melanoma, head and neck, liver or kidney cancer. Each CDR3 is given with its conserved first and last residue. A D gene is named only where the DNA matches it firmly. Where a row states a size, it is once, few, many or the class of an expanded clone; other rows omit it.

TRBJ2-7 | . | TRBV6-5 | . | TGTGCCAGCAGTCAAGACAGCCCGTCGTTCGAGCAGTACTTC | CASSQDSPSFEQYF
TRBJ2-1 | . | TRBV6-5 | . | TGTGCCAGCAGTTACAGGCACAGCCTCAATGAGCAGTTCTTC | CASSYRHSLNEQFF
TRBJ1-4 | . | TRBV18 | . | TGTGCCAGCTCACCACCAACAGCATATGAAAAACTGTTTTTT | CASSPPTAYEKLFF
TRBJ2-7 | . | TRBV6-5 | . | TGTGCCAGCAGTTACGGGACGGACAACTACGAGCAGTACTTC | CASSYGTDNYEQYF
TRBJ2-7 | . | TRBV27 | TRBD1 | TGTGCCAGCAGTTTATGGTACCGACAGGGGGGGACGATGTACGAGCAGTACTTC | CASSLWYRQGGTMYEQYF
TRBJ1-3 | . | TRBV5-1 | TRBD1 | TGCGCCAGCAGCAGGGGACAGGTATCGTCTGGAAACACCATATATTTT | CASSRGQVSSGNTIYF
TRBJ1-5 | few | TRBV6-5 | TRBD1 | TGTGCCAGCAGGGCCGACAGGGAGGGCAATCAGCCCCAGCATTTT | CASRADREGNQPQHF
TRBJ1-6 | . | TRBV5-1 | . | TGCGCCAGCAGCCCCAAACAGGAGGGAGCCCTCCACTTT | CASSPKQEGALHF
TRBJ2-6 | . | TRBV28 | . | TGTGCCAGCCACTCTGGGGCCAACGTCCTGACTTTC | CASHSGANVLTF
TRBJ2-1 | . | TRBV18 | TRBD1 | TGTGCCAGCTCACCACCGAAGGGACAGGACTCCTACAATGAGCAGTTCTTC | CASSPPKGQDSYNEQFF
TRBJ2-3 | . | TRBV11-2 | TRBD2 | TGTGCCAGCAGCTCGGGACTAGCCGAGATAGATACGCAGTATTTT | CASSSGLAEIDTQYF
TRBJ1-1 | few | TRBV9 | TRBD1 | TGTGCCAGCGTACCGGGACAGGGGAATACTGAAGCTTTCTTT | CASVPGQGNTEAFF
TRBJ2-5 | . | TRBV7-7 | . | TGTGCTAGCAGCCTCATGAACTCTCCAGAGACCCAGTACTTC | CASSLMNSPETQYF
TRBJ1-1 | . | TRBV5-1 | . | TGCGCCAGGGCCTATGAGGAAAACACTGAAGCTTTCTTT | CARAYEENTEAFF
TRBJ2-5 | . | TRBV12-5 | . | TGTGCTAGTGGTTGGGGACGGGACCAAGAGACCCAGTACTTC | CASGWGRDQETQYF
TRBJ2-2 | . | TRBV5-6 | TRBD1 | TGTGCCAGCAGCCCCCGGGACAGAAAAAACACCGGGGAGCTGTTTTTT | CASSPRDRKNTGELFF
TRBJ1-2 | . | TRBV6-6 | TRBD1 | TGTGCCAGCAGTTATGGACAGGTGAACTATGGCTACACCTTC | CASSYGQVNYGYTF
TRBJ1-1 | . | TRBV7-2 | TRBD1 | TGTGCCAGCAGCTTAGCCTCATTAGGGACAGTAGAAGCTTTCTTT | CASSLASLGTVEAFF
TRBJ1-4 | . | TRBV4-1 | TRBD1 | TGCGCCAGCAGCCACTTACAGGGGGGGAATGAAAAACTGTTTTTT | CASSHLQGGNEKLFF
TRBJ2-3 | once | TRBV5-4 | TRBD2 | TGTGCCAGCAGCATCGGGGGGACTAGCACAGATACGCAGTATTTT | CASSIGGTSTDTQYF
TRBJ2-7 | . | TRBV18 | TRBD1 | TGTGCCAGCTCACCGCGACAGGGAGAAGCCGAGCAGTACTTC | CASSPRQGEAEQYF
TRBJ2-7 | . | TRBV6-6 | . | TGTGCCAGCCGATCCCTTGGAGAGCAGTACTTC | CASRSLGEQYF
TRBJ1-3 | . | TRBV5-6 | . | TGTGCCAGCAGCTTGTTAGGGATGTCTGGAAACACCATATATTTT | CASSLLGMSGNTIYF
TRBJ1-5 | . | TRBV2 | TRBD1 | TGTGCCAGCAGTGTGGGGGGCGGACAGGGAGGTCAGCCCCAGCATTTT | CASSVGGGQGGQPQHF